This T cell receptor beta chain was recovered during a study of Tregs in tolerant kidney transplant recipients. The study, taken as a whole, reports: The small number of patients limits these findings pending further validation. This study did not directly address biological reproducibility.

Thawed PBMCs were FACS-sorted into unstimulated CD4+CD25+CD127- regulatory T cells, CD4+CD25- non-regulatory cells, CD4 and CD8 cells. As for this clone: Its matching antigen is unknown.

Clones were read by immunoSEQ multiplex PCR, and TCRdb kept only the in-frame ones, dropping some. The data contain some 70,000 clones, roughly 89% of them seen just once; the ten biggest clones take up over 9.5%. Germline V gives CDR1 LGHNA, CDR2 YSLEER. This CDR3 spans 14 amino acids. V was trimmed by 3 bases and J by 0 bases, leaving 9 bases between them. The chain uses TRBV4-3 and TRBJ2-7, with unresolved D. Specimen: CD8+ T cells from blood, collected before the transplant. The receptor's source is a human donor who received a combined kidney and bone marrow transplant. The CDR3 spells CASSHTVGSYEQYF. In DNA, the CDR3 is TGCGCCAGCAGCCATACAGTAGGCTCCTACGAGCAGTACTTC.